What follows are 5 T cell receptor beta chains derived from one specimen sequenced in a study of neoadjuvant anti-PD-1 for oral cavity cancer. Some clones are missing from TCRdb's copy, which holds only in-frame ones; the method was immunoSEQ multiplex PCR. Seen here are under 20,000 clones, about 69% observed once, and the top ten hold around 2.7%. The material was PBMCs, obtained before nivolumab (anti-PD-1) treatment. Source of these receptors: a person between 40 and 85 years old with oral cavity squamous cell carcinoma.

This sequence joins TRBV9 and TRBJ1-5; D is undetermined. There are 13 residues in the CDR3. Per germline, CDR1 SGDLS and CDR2 YYNGEE. Trimming stripped 7 bases from V and 5 bases from J, with 13 bases between. The CDR3 reads CASGLGSDQPQHF. CDR3 DNA sequence: TGTGCCAGCGGATTGGGTTCGGATCAGCCCCAGCATTTT.

The rearrangement joins TRBV28 to TRBJ1-5; unclear D gene. The CDR3 contains 12 residues. Germline V gene data show CDR1 as MDHEN and CDR2 as SYDVKM. Trimming shortened V by 8 bases and J by 0 bases, and 5 bases separated the two germline ends. The CDR3 coding sequence is TGTGCCAGCCGAACTAGCAATCAGCCCCAGCATTTT. Residues: CASRTSNQPQHF.

The CDR3 DNA follows: TGCAGCGTCGCGGTAGGGACAGGGTCCCTAGAGCAGTACTTC. As protein: CSVAVGTGSLEQYF. The V call is TRBV29-1, the J call TRBJ2-7, with TRBD1 matching 9 bases. Looked up from germline, CDR1 is SQVTM and CDR2 is ANQGSEA. The ends lost 6 bases at V and 7 bases at J; junction bases unmatched: 13. The CDR3 has 14 residues.

The chain has TRBV14 and TRBJ1-2; D unclear. The V gene lost 0 bases and the J gene lost 0 bases, with 5 bases spanning the gap. Germline assignment: CDR1 SGHDN and CDR2 FVKESK. The CDR3 runs 14 residues. In DNA form, the CDR3 reads TGTGCCAGCAGCCAAGACAGCACTAACTATGGCTACACCTTC. Translated: CASSQDSTNYGYTF.

V usage is TRBV10-3 and J usage is TRBJ2-1, with D maybe TRBD2 (6 bases). Between the trimmed V and J ends, which lost 3 bases and 8 bases, there was a span of 17 bases. The CDR3 has 15 residues. Germline CDR1 and CDR2: ENHRY and SYGVKD. The CDR3 DNA is TGTGCCATCAGTGACGGGGGACGGGATTTCGATGAGCAGTTCTTC. It specifies CAISDGGRDFDEQFF.